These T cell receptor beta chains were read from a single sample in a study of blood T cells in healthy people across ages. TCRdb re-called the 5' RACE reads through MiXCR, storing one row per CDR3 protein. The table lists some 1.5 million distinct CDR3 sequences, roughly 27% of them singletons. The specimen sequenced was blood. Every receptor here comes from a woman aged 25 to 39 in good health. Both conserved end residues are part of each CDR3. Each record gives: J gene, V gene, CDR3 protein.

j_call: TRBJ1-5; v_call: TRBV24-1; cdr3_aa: CATSDADSYQPQHF
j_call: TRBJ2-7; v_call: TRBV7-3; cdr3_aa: CASGFEESYEQYF
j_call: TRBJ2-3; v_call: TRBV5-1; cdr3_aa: CASSVGQGESGTQYF
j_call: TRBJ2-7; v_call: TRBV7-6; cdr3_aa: CASSLAVPYEQYF
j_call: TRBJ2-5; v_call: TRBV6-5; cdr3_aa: CASRGTSETQYF
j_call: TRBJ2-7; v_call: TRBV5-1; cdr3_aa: CASRTGTGDHEQYF
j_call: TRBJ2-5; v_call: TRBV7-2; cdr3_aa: CASSLGQGPTTTQYF
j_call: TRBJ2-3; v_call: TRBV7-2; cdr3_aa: CASQRGSSTDTQYF
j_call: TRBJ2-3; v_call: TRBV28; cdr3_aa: CASSKSGPSPGQYF
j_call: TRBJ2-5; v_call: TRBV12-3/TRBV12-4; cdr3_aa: CASSSRRAETQYF
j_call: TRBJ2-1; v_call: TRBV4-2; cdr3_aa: CASSAPSGGALEQFF
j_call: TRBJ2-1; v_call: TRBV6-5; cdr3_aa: CASSYFWGIRNEQFF
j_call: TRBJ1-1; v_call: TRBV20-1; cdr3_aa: CSVTGGLNTEAFF
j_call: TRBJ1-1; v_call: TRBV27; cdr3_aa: CASSLNPGEEAFF
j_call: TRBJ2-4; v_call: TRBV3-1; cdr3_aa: CASSPHSPQGSKNIQYF
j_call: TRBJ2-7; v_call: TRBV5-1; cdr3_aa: CASSNRDRGVYEQYF
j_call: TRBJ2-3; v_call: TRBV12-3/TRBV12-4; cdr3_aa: CASNSRDRGTDTQYF
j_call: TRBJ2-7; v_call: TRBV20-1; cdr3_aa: CSVPGQGRFEQYF
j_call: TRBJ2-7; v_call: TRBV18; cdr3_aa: CASSRGPGAYEQYF
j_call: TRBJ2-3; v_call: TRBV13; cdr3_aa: CASSLGELTQYF
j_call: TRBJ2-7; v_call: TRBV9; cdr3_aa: CASSKTSGYEQYF
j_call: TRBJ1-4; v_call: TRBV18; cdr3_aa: CASSPGGDKLFF
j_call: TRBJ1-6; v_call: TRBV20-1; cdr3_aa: CSGRQGESSPLHF